This TCR beta chain was documented in a study of CD4+ T cells in melanoma. Worth noting for this clone: Its antigen is currently unknown. The junction departs from the called germline gene at one end, perhaps through a read error.

Study-wide results and limits: CD8+ T cell, macrophage and B cell function reportedly correlated with neoantigen-specific CD4+ T cells. In melanoma, neoantigen-specific CD4+ T cells reportedly differed in differentiation state.

From germline, CDR1 is MGHRA and CDR2 YSYEKL. The CDR3 length is 16 residues. TCRdb keeps only in-frame clones here, not all; method: immunoSEQ multiplex PCR. The profile shows 15,000 to 20,000 clones, about 85% of them singletons. Sequencing was performed on cells from a culture (not recorded whether cultured in vitro). This chain links TRBV4-1 with TRBJ2-2; D is perhaps TRBD1 or TRBD2 (5 bases each). This sequence was found in a human donor with melanoma. The CDR3 DNA sequence: TGCGCCAGCAGCCAAGAGACAGACGCCGAACACCGGGGAGCTGTTTTT. Its translation is CASSQETDAEHRGAVF.